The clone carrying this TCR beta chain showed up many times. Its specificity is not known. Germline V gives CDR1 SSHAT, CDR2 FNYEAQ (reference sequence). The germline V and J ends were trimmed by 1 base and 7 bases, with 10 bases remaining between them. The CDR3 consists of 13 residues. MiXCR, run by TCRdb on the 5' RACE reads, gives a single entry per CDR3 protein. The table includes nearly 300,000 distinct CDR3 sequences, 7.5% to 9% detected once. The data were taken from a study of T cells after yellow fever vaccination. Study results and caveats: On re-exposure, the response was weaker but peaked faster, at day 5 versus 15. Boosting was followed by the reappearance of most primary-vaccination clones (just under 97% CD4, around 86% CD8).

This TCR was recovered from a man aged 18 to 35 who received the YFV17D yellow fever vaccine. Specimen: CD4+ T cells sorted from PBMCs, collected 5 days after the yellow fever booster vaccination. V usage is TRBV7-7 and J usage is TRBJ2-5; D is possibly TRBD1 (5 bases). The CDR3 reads CASSLEGRGTQYF. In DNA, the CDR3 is TGTGCCAGCAGCTTAGAGGGGCGAGGGACCCAGTACTTC.